Each of the 19 T cell receptor beta chains below was sequenced from the same sample in a study of blood T cell repertoires in COVID-19. Assay: immunoSEQ multiplex PCR; the TCRdb copy retains only in-frame clones and omits some. The sample contains roughly 200,000 clones, approximately 85% of which appear only once. Sequences were obtained from PBMCs or T cells enriched from blood (not recorded which). These receptors all stem from a man in his forties who had recovered from COVID-19.

The chain carries TRBV28 and TRBJ2-5; D perhaps matches TRBD1 (5 bases). V was shortened by 5 bases and J by 1 base, with 8 bases between the two germline ends. This CDR3 contains 13 residues. Germline loops: CDR1 MDHEN, CDR2 SYDVKM. The CDR3 loop reads CASSIRAQETQYF. CDR3 in DNA: TGTGCCAGCAGTATCAGGGCCCAAGAGACCCAGTACTTC.

J is TRBJ2-7 and V is TRBV6-2 or TRBV6-3, with TRBD2 as a possible D gene (6 bases). The ends were cut back, 7 bases at V and 3 bases at J, with 22 bases in the middle. The germline V gene has CDR1 MNHEY and CDR2 SVGEGT. The CDR3 totals 16 residues. CDR3 amino acids: CASNPLAGRRNYEQYF. The CDR3 bases are TGTGCCAGCAACCCCCTGGCGGGAAGGCGAAACTACGAGCAGTACTTC.

The CDR3 protein is CASSRGQINQPQHF. The CDR3 region has the DNA TGTGCCAGTAGTCGGGGACAGATCAATCAGCCCCAGCATTTT. The chain recombines TRBV19 with TRBJ1-5, with 7 bases fitting TRBD1. With 5 bases clipped from V and 3 bases from J, the junction kept 4 bases outside the gene matches. CDR3 length: 14 residues. Germline lookup yields CDR1 LNHDA and CDR2 SQIVND (reference sequence).

The chain joins TRBV19 to TRBJ1-4; 7 nucleotides line up with TRBD1. The trim removed 4 bases at V and 8 bases at J, leaving 7 bases unmatched. From germline, CDR1 is LNHDA and CDR2 SQIVND (reference sequence). This CDR3 has 14 residues. Here the CDR3 DNA reads TGTGCCAGTAGTACAGGGGGAATGGACGAAAAACTGTTTTTT. Amino acids: CASSTGGMDEKLFF.

In this sample, this clone turned up a few times. This chain joins TRBV3-1 (or the pseudogene TRBV3-2) and TRBJ1-1; unclear D gene. Trimming stripped 1 base from V and 1 base from J, with 4 bases between. Germline V CDR1 and CDR2: LGHDT, YNNKEL (reference sequence). CDR3 length: 13 residues. The CDR3 here is CASSQGANTEAFF. The CDR3 region has the DNA TGTGCCAGCAGCCAAGGAGCGAACACTGAAGCTTTCTTT.

V usage is TRBV19 and J usage is TRBJ2-3, with 11 positions matching TRBD2. V was clipped by 5 bases and J by 1 base; unmatched bases: 2. This CDR3 region has 15 residues. CDR1 is LNHDA, CDR2 SQIVND, per germline (reference sequence). The CDR3 region has the DNA TGTGCCAGTAGTCGACTAGCGGGGCGCACAGATACGCAGTATTTT. Translated: CASSRLAGRTDTQYF.

The chain recombines TRBV11-2 with TRBJ1-2; no definite D call. The CDR3 is 17 amino acids. The V gene lost 7 bases and the J gene lost 1 base, with 22 bases spanning the gap. Per germline, CDR1 SGHAT and CDR2 FQNNGV. CDR3 in DNA: TGTGCCAGCACCCTTATCCTGGGGAGTCGGTTTAACTATGGCTACACCTTC. Protein product: CASTLILGSRFNYGYTF.

The sample holds one count of this clone. V is TRBV5-1 and J is TRBJ1-4; tentative D call: TRBD1 (5 bases). Germline V gives CDR1 SGHRS, CDR2 YFSETQ. The CDR3 runs 14 residues. Trimming shortened V by 4 bases and J by 5 bases, and 12 bases separated the two germline ends. The CDR3 protein is CASSVAGRNEKLFF. In DNA form, the CDR3 reads TGCGCCAGCAGCGTCGCGGGGCGAAATGAAAAACTGTTTTTT.

The V call is TRBV30, the J call TRBJ1-3, with 7 positions matching TRBD1. J gave up 2 bases and V 0 bases, and 7 bases lay outside the gene matches. The CDR3 is made up of 16 amino acids. Germline loops: CDR1 GTSNPN, CDR2 SVGIG (reference sequence). CDR3 in amino acids: CAWSVPTGETGNTIYF. In DNA, the CDR3 is TGTGCCTGGAGTGTCCCTACAGGGGAGACTGGAAACACCATATATTTT.

J is TRBJ2-2 and V is TRBV24-1; maybe TRBD1 (5 bases). Germline loops: CDR1 KGHDR, CDR2 SFDVKD. The CDR3 is 16 amino acids. Trimming stripped 4 bases from V and 0 bases from J, with 11 bases between. CDR3 nucleotides: TGTGCCACCAGTGACCCTGACAGCGCGAACACCGGGGAGCTGTTTTTT. This codes for CATSDPDSANTGELFF.

The chain employs TRBV6-5 and TRBJ2-3, with a tentative D call TRBD1 (6 bases). Germline CDR1 MNHEY, CDR2 SVGAGI. The V and J ends lost 7 bases and 2 bases respectively, with 16 bases between them. The CDR3 is made up of 15 amino acids. The CDR3 region is CASKLTGTSTDTQYF. The CDR3 DNA reads TGTGCCAGCAAACTAACAGGGACCTCCACAGATACGCAGTATTTT.

The sample holds one count of this clone. The chain links TRBV19 to TRBJ1-1; D unresolved. The CDR3 length is 14 residues. V was pared by 3 bases and J by 4 bases, with 12 bases between. Germline values: CDR1 LNHDA, CDR2 SQIVND (reference sequence). The CDR3 DNA is TGTGCCAGTAGTATCAACAGTGCGATCACTGAAGCTTTCTTT. Its translation is CASSINSAITEAFF.

This sequence joins TRBV18 and TRBJ1-6, with D possibly matching TRBD1 (6 bases). The V gene's germline CDR1 is KGHSH and CDR2 LQKENI. V was clipped by 2 bases and J by 10 bases, with 15 bases between them. The CDR3 totals 15 residues. As DNA, the CDR3 is TGTGCCAGCTCACCAACGGGGGGCTGGGAATCACCCCTCCACTTT. Translated: CASSPTGGWESPLHF.

CDR3 coding DNA: TGCGCCAGCAGTCCAAGAGACACAAACACTGAAGCTTTCTTT. It yields the protein CASSPRDTNTEAFF. This chain uses TRBV5-1 with TRBJ1-1; unclear D gene. From germline, CDR1 is SGHRS and CDR2 YFSETQ. The CDR3 totals 14 residues. V was shortened by 5 bases and J by 2 bases, with 13 bases between the two germline ends.

The V and J genes are TRBV3-1 (or the pseudogene TRBV3-2) and TRBJ1-2; D possibly corresponds to TRBD1 (6 bases). Germline-derived CDR1 and CDR2 are LGHDT and YNNKEL (reference sequence). The CDR3 consists of 15 residues. V lost 0 bases to trimming and J lost 4 bases, with 12 bases between them. CDR3 loop: CASSQEYDRFYGYTF. Here the CDR3 DNA reads TGTGCCAGCAGCCAAGAATACGACAGGTTCTATGGCTACACCTTC.

This clone has only one observation. The genes are TRBV20-1 and TRBJ2-3, with a tentative D call TRBD2 (6 bases). The V end lost 3 bases, the J end lost 1 base, and 14 bases lay between the germline ends. The germline CDR1 and CDR2 sequences are DFQATT and SNEGSKA (reference sequence). The CDR3 totals 15 residues. The CDR3 DNA follows: TGCAGTGCTAGTAGGAGGAGGGATGGCACAGATACGCAGTATTTT. Its translation: CSASRRRDGTDTQYF.

V and J are TRBV11-3 and TRBJ2-7; TRBD1 aligns across 9 bases. This CDR3 is built from 16 residues. The germline CDR1 and CDR2 sequences are SGHNT and YENEEA. V gave up 0 bases and J gave up 3 bases; unmatched junction bases: 6. The CDR3 DNA reads as TGTGCCAGCAGCTTAGAATCCGGGACAGGGATCTACGAGCAGTACTTC. Encoded protein: CASSLESGTGIYEQYF.

This chain connects TRBV9 to TRBJ1-1; tentatively, D is TRBD1 (6 bases). The germline CDR1 and CDR2 sequences are SGDLS and YYNGEE. V gave up 3 bases and J gave up 1 base, with 13 bases separating them. CDR3 length: 15 amino acids. DNA for the CDR3: TGTGCCAGCAGCGCCCGGGACAAACAGAACACTGAAGCTTTCTTT. Residues: CASSARDKQNTEAFF.

This clone was counted a few times. J is TRBJ1-2 and V is TRBV7-9; D not certain. V dropped 1 base and J dropped 8 bases, with 11 bases sitting between them. The CDR3 totals 13 residues. Germline CDR1 and CDR2: SEHNR and FQNEAQ (reference sequence). DNA for the CDR3: TGTGCCAGCAGCTTAGAAATAGTTACGGGCTACACCTTC. Its protein is CASSLEIVTGYTF.